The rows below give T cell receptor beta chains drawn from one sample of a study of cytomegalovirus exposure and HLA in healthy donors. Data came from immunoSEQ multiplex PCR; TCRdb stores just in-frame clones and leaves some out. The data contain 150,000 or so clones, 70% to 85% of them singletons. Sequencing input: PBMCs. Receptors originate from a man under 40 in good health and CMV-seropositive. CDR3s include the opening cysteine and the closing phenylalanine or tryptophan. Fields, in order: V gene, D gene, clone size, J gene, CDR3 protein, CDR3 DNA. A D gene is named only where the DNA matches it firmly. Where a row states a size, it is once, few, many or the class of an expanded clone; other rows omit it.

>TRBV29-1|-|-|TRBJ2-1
CSTGQGGNEQFF
TGCAGCACAGGACAGGGAGGGAATGAGCAGTTCTTC
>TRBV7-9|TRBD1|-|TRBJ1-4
CASSFLDRATNEKLFF
TGTGCCAGCAGCTTCCTCGACAGGGCAACTAATGAAAAACTGTTTTTT
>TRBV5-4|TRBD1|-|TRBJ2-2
CASSLARATGGSGELFF
TGTGCCAGCAGCTTGGCCAGGGCGACAGGGGGTTCCGGGGAGCTGTTTTTT
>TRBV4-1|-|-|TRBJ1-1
CASSQVPRGTEAFF
TGCGCCAGCAGCCAAGTCCCCCGGGGTACTGAAGCTTTCTTT
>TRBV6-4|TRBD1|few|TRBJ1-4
CASSDLGTGDEKLFF
TGTGCCAGCAGTGACCTGGGGACAGGGGATGAAAAACTGTTTTTT
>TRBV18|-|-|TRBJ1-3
CASSPMESTSGNTIYF
TGTGCCAGCTCACCAATGGAGTCGACGTCTGGAAACACCATATATTTT
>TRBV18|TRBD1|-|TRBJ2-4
CASSPRQGGNIQYF
TGTGCCAGCTCACCACGACAGGGTGGGAACATTCAGTACTTC
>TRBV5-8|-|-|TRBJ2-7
CASSLGQGVAAQYF
TGTGCCAGCAGCTTGGGACAGGGAGTAGCGGCTCAGTACTTC
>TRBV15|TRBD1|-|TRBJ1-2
CATSRDLIGTGGRYGYTF
TGTGCCACCAGCAGAGATCTGATTGGGACAGGGGGCCGCTATGGCTACACCTTC
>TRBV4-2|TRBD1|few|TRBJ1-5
CASSPRQGEQPQHF
TGTGCCAGCAGCCCCCGACAGGGGGAACAGCCCCAGCATTTT
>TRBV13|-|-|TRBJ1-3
CASNVRGARGNTIYF
TGTGCCAGCAACGTCCGGGGGGCGCGTGGAAACACCATATATTTT
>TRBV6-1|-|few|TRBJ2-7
CASSEEPDGTYEQYF
TGTGCCAGCAGTGAGGAACCGGACGGGACCTACGAGCAGTACTTC
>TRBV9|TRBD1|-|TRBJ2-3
CASSARTGSGTDTQYF
TGTGCCAGCAGCGCCCGGACAGGGTCAGGTACAGATACGCAGTATTTT
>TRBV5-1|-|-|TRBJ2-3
CASSSDPGGGTQYF
TGCGCCAGCAGCTCGGACCCGGGGGGCGGTACGCAGTATTTT
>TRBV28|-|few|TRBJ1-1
CASSPTQGYGTEAFF
TGTGCCAGCAGCCCTACACAGGGTTACGGGACTGAAGCTTTCTTT
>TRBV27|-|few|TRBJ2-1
CASSFLSSSEQFF
TGTGCCAGCAGTTTCCTTTCTAGCAGTGAGCAGTTCTTC
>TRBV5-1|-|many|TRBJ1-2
CASRTGGYTF
TGCGCCAGCCGGACTGGAGGCTACACCTTC
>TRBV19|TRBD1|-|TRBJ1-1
CASSWDSSTEAFF
TGTGCCAGTAGTTGGGACAGTTCCACTGAAGCTTTCTTT
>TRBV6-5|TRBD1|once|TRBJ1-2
CASSFRTGAANYGYTF
TGTGCCAGCAGTTTTAGGACAGGGGCCGCGAACTATGGCTACACCTTC
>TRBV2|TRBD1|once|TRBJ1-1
CASSRQGTTEAFF
TGTGCCAGCAGTAGACAGGGGACGACTGAAGCTTTCTTT
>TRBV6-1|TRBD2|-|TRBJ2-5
CASSDRGGYQETQYF
TGTGCCAGCAGTGATCGGGGGGGGTACCAAGAGACCCAGTACTTC
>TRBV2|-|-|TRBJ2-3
CASSEGWQGSDTQYF
TGTGCCAGCAGTGAAGGATGGCAGGGATCAGATACGCAGTATTTT
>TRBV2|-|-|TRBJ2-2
CASRSQGATGELFF
TGTGCCAGCAGATCACAGGGTGCCACCGGGGAGCTGTTTTTT
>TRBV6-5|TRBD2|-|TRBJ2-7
CASSSLAGYHEQYF
TGTGCCAGCAGTTCGCTAGCGGGATACCACGAGCAGTACTTC
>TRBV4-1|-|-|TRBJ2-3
CASSQDRAGRDTQYF
TGCGCCAGCAGCCAAGATAGGGCGGGTCGGGATACGCAGTATTTT
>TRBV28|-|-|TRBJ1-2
CASSFVGGRHYGYTF
TGTGCCAGCAGTTTCGTAGGGGGTAGGCACTATGGCTACACCTTC